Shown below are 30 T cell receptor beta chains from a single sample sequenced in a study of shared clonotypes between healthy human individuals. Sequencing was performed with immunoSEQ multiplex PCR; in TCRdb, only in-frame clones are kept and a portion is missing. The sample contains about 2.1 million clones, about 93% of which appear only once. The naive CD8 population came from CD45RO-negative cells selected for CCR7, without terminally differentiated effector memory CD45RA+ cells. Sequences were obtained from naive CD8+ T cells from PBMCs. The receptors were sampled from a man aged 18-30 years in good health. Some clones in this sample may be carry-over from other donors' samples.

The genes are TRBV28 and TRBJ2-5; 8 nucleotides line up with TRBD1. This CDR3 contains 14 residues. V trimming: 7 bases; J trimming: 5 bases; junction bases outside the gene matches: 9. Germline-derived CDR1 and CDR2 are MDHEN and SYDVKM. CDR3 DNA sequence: TGTGCCAGCACCAACAGGGGGGTGTCGGAGACCCAGTACTTC. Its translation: CASTNRGVSETQYF.

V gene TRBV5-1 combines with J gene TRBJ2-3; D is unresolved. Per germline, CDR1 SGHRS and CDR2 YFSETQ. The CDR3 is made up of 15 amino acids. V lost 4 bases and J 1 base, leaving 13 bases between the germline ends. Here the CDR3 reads CASSAIGERTDTQYF. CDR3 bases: TGCGCCAGCAGCGCCATCGGAGAGCGCACAGATACGCAGTATTTT.

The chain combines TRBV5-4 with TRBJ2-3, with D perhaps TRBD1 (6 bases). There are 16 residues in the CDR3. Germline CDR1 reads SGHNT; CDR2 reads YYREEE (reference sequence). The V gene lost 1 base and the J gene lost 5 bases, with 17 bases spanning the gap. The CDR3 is CASSLLAGALEDTQYF. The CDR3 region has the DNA TGTGCCAGCAGCTTGTTAGCAGGGGCGCTGGAAGATACGCAGTATTTT.

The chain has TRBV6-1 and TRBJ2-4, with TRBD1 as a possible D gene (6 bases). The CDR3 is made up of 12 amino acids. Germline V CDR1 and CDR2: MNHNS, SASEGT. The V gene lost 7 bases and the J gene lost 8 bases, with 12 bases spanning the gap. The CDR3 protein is CASTRGWDIQYF. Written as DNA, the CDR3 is TGTGCCAGCACCAGGGGTTGGGACATTCAGTACTTC.

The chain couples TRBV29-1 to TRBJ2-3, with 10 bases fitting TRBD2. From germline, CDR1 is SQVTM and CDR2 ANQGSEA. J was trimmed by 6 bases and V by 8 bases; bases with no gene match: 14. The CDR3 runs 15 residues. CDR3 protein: CSTRGEREGPDTQYF. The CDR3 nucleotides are TGCAGCACGCGCGGTGAGCGGGAGGGCCCCGATACGCAGTATTTT.

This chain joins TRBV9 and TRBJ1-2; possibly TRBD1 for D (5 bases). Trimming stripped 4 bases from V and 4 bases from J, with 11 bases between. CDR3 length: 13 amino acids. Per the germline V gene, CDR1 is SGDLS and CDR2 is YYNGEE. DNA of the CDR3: TGTGCCAGCAGCTTAGCCGGGGGCTATGGCTACACCTTC. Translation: CASSLAGGYGYTF.

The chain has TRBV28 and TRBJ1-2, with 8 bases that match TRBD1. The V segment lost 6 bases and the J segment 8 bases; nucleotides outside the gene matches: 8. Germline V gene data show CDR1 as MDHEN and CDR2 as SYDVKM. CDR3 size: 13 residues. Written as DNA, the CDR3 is TGTGCCAGCAGCCAGCCCCGGGACAGGGGCTACACCTTC. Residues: CASSQPRDRGYTF.

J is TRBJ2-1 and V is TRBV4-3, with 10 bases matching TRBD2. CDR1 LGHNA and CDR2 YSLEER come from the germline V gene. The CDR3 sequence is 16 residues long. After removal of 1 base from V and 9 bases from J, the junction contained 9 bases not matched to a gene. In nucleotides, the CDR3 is TGCGCCAGCAGCCAAGGCCCAGCGGGAGGGCCTAGTGAGCAGTTCTTC. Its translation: CASSQGPAGGPSEQFF.

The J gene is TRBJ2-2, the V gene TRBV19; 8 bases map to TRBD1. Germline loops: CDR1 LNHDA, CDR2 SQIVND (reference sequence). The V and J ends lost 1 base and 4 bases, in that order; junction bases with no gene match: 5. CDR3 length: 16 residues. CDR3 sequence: CASSIGQGAPTGELFF. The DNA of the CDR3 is TGTGCCAGTAGTATAGGGCAGGGGGCGCCCACCGGGGAGCTGTTTTTT.

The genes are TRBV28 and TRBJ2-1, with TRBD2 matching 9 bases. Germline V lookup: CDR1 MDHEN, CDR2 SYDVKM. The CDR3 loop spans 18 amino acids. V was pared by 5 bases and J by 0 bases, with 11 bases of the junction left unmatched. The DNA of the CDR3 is TGTGCCAGCAGTCGTCCCGGGACTAGCTTCGGCTCCTACAATGAGCAGTTCTTC. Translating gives CASSRPGTSFGSYNEQFF. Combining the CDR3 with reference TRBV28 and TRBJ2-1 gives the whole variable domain DVKVTQSSRYLVKRTGEKVFLECVQDMDHENMFWYRQDPGLGLRLIYFSYDVKMKEKGDIPEGYSVSREKKERFSLILESASTNQTSMYLCASSRPGTSFGSYNEQFFGPGTRLTVL.

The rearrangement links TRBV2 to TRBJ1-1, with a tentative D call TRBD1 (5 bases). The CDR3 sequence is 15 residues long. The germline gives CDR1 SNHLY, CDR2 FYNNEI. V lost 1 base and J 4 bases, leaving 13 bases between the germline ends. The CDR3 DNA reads TGTGCCAGCAGTGAAGGCAGGGTCCCTCTCACTGAAGCTTTCTTT. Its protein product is CASSEGRVPLTEAFF.

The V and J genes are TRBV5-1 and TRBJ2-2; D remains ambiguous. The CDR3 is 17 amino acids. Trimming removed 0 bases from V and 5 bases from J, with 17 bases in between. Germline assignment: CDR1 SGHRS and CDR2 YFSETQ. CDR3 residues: CASSLEAFPIGTGELFF. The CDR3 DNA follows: TGCGCCAGCAGCTTGGAAGCCTTCCCGATAGGGACCGGGGAGCTGTTTTTT.

Here the CDR3 DNA reads TGCGCCAGCGGCAGCGGATACGAGCAGTACTTC. Its protein product is CASGSGYEQYF. The chain links TRBV5-1 to TRBJ2-7, with D possibly matching TRBD2 (5 bases). The V end lost 7 bases, the J end lost 4 bases, and 9 bases lay between the germline ends. The CDR3 sequence is 11 residues long. Germline CDR1 is SGHRS and CDR2 is YFSETQ.

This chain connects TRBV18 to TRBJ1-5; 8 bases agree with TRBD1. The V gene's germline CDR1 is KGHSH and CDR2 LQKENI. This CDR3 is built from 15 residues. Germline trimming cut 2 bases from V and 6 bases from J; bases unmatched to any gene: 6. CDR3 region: CASSPGQGASQPQHF. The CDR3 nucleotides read TGTGCCAGCTCACCAGGGCAGGGGGCTTCTCAGCCCCAGCATTTT.

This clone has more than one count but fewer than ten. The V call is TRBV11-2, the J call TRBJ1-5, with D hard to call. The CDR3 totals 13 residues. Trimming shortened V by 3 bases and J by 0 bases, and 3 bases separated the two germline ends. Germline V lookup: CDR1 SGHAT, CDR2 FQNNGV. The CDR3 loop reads CASSLVSNQPQHF. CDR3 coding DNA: TGTGCCAGCAGCTTGGTTAGCAATCAGCCCCAGCATTTT.

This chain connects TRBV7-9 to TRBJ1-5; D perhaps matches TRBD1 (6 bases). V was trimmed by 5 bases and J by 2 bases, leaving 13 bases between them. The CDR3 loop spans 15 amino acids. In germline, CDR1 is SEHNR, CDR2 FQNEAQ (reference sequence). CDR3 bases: TGTGCCAGCAGCCTACAGGGAGGAGGCAATCAGCCCCAGCATTTT. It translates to CASSLQGGGNQPQHF.

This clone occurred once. This CDR3 reads CASSQGWGLAGHGYTF. The CDR3 bases are TGTGCCAGCAGCCAGGGTTGGGGTTTGGCGGGCCATGGCTACACCTTC. The chain has TRBV4-2 and TRBJ1-2; D remains unclear. The V and J ends lost 3 bases and 6 bases respectively, with 20 bases between them. Per germline, CDR1 LGHNA and CDR2 YNFKEQ. CDR3 length: 16 amino acids.

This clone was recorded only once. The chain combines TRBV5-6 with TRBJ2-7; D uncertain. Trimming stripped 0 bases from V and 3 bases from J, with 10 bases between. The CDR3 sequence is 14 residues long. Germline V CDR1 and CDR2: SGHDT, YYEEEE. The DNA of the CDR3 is TGTGCCAGCAGCTTGGGACGGAGCCACTACGAGCAGTACTTC. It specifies CASSLGRSHYEQYF.

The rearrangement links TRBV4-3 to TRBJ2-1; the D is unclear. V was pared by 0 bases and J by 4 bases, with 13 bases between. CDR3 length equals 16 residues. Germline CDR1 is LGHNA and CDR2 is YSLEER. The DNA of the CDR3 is TGCGCCAGCAGCCAAGACGGCAGGATAGGTTACAATGAGCAGTTCTTC. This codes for CASSQDGRIGYNEQFF.

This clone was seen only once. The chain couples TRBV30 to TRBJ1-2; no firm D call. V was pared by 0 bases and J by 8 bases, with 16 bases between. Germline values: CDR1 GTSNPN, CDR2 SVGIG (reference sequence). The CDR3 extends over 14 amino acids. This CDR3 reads CAWSVRPLEGGYTF. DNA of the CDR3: TGTGCCTGGAGTGTCCGCCCCCTGGAGGGCGGCTACACCTTC.

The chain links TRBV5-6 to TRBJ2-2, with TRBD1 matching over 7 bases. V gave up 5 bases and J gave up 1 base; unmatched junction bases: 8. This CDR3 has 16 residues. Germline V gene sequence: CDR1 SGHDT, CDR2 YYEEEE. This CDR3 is CASSNSNRGNTGELFF. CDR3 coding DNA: TGTGCCAGCAGTAATTCCAACAGGGGGAACACCGGGGAGCTGTTTTTT.

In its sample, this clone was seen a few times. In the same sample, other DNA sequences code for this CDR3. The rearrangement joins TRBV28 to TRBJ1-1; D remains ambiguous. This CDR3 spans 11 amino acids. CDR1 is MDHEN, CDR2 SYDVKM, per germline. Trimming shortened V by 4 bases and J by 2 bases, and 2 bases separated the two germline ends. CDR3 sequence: CASSSNTEAFF. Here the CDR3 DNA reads TGTGCCAGCAGTTCTAACACTGAAGCTTTCTTT.

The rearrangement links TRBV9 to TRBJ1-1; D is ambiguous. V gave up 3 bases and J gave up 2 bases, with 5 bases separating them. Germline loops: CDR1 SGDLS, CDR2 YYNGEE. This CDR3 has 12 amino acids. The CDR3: CASSAFNTEAFF. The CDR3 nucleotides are TGTGCCAGCAGCGCCTTTAACACTGAAGCTTTCTTT.

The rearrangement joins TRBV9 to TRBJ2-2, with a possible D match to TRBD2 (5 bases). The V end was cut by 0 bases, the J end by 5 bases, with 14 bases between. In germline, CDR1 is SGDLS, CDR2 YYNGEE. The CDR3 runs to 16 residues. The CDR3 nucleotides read TGTGCCAGCAGCGTAGTGTTAGCGAGAGGGACCGGGGAGCTGTTTTTT. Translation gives CASSVVLARGTGELFF.

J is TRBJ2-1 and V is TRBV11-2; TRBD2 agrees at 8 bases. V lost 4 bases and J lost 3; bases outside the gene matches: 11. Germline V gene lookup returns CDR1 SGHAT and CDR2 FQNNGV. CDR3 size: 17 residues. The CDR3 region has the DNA TGTGCCAGCAGCTCCCGCCGGCGTAGCGGGGACTACAATGAGCAGTTCTTC. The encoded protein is CASSSRRRSGDYNEQFF.

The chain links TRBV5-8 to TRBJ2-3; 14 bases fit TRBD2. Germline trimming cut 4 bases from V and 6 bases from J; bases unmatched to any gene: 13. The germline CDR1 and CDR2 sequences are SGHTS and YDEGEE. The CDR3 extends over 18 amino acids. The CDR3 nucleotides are TGTGCCAGCAGCCCGGGACTAGCGGGAGAAAAAGGCTGGGATACGCAGTATTTT. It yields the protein CASSPGLAGEKGWDTQYF.

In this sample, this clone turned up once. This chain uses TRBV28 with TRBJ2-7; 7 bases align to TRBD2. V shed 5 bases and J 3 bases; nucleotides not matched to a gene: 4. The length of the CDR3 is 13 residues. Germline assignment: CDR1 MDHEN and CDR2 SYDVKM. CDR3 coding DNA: TGTGCCAGCAGTCCAGCGGGGTTCTACGAGCAGTACTTC. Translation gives CASSPAGFYEQYF.

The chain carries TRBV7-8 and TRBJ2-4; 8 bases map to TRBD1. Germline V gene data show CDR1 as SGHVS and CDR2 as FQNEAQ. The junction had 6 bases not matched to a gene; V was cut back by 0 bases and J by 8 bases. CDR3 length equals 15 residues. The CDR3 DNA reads TGTGCCAGCAGCTTAGCGGGAGACAGGGGTGACATTCAGTACTTC. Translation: CASSLAGDRGDIQYF.

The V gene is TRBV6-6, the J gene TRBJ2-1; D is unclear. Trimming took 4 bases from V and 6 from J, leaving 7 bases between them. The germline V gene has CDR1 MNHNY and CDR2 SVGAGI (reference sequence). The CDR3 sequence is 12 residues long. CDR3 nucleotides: TGTGCCAGCAGTTCCGACGGCAATGAGCAGTTCTTC. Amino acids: CASSSDGNEQFF.

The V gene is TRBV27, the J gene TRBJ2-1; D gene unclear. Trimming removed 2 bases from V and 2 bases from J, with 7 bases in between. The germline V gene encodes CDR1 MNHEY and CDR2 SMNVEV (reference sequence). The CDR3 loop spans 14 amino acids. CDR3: CASSLGITYNEQFF. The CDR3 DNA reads TGTGCCAGCAGTTTAGGGATTACCTACAATGAGCAGTTCTTC.